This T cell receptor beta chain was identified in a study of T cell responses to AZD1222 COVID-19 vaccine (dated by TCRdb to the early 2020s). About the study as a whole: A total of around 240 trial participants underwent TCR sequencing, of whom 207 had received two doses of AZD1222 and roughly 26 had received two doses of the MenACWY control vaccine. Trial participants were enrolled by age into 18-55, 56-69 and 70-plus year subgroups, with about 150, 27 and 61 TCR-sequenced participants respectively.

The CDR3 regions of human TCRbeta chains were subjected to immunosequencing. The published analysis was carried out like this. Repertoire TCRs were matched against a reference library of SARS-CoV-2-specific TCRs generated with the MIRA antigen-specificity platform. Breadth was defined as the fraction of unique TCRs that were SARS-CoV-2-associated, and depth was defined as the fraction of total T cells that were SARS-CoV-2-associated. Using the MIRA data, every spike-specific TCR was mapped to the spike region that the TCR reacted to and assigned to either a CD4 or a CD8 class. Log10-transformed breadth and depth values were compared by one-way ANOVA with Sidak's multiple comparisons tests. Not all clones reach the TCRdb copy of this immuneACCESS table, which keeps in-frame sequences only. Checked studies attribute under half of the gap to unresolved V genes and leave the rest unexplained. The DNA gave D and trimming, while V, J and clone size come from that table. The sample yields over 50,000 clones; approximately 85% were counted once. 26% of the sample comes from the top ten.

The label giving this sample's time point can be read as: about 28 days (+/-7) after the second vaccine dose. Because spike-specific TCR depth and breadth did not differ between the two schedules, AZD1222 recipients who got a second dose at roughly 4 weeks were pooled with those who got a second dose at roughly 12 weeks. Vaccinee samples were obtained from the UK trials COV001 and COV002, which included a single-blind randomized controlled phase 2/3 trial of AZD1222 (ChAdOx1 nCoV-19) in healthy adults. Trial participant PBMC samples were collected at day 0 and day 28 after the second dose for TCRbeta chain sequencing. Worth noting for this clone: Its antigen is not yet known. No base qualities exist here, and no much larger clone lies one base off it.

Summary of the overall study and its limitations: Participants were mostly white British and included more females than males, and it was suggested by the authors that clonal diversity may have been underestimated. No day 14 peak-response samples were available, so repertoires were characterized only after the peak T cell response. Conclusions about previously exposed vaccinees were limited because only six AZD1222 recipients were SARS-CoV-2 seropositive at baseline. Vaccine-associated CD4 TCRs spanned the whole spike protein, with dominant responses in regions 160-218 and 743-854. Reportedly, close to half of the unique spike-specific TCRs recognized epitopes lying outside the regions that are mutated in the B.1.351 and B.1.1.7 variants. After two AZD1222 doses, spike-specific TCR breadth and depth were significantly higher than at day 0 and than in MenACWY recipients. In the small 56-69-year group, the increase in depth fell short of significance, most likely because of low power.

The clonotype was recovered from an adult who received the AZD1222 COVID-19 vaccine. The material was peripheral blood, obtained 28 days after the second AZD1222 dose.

The CDR3 is CASSKAKGGPYEQYF. The nucleotide sequence reads as follows: TGTGCCAGCAGCAAAGCCAAAGGGGGCCCCTACGAGCAGTACTTC. The chain employs TRBV21-1 and TRBJ2-7; the table gives TRBD1 as D, unverified against the DNA. TRBV21-1 is a pseudogene locus. From the cysteine through the phenylalanine, the CDR3 covers 15 amino acids. Only the CDR3 DNA stays, 45 bases, in frame from base 1.